The entry that follows covers one T cell receptor beta chain sequence. V was clipped by 4 bases and J by 0 bases; unmatched bases: 4. There are 14 residues in the CDR3. Germline values: CDR1 SGHNT, CDR2 YYREEE (reference sequence). This entry comes from a study of blood T cell repertoires in COVID-19. Study-wide background: Acute and convalescent COVID-19 specimens originated in the United States, Italy and Spain.

The study assigned cohorts using participant-reported clinical history. The authors' processing: Reference gene primer amplification in the assay estimated nucleated cell counts. TCRdb keeps only in-frame clones here, not all; method: immunoSEQ multiplex PCR. Clone size and V and J calls were adopted from that table, with D and trimming inferred from the DNA. This sample has fewer than 150,000 clones, with over 75% found just once. The source of this sequence is a man aged 50-59 years in a cohort exposed to, infected with or recovered from COVID-19 (not recorded which). Material for sequencing was PBMCs or T cells enriched from blood (not recorded which). The gene calls are TRBV5-4 and TRBJ2-7, with 7 bases that match TRBD2. The CDR3 bases are TGTGCCAGCAGCCCCAGCGGGGCCTCCTACGAGCAGTACTTC. Translated, it gives CASSPSGASYEQYF.